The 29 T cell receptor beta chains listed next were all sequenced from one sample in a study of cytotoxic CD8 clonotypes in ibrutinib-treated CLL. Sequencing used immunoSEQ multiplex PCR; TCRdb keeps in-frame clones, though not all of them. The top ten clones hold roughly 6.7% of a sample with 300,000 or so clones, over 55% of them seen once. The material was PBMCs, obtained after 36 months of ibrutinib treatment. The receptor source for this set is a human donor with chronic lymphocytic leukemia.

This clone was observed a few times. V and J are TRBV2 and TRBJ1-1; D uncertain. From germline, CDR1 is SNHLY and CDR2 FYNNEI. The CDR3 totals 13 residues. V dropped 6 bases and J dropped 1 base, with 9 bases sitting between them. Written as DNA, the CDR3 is TGTGCCAGCAGCGCCCGGAGGAACACTGAAGCTTTCTTT. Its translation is CASSARRNTEAFF.

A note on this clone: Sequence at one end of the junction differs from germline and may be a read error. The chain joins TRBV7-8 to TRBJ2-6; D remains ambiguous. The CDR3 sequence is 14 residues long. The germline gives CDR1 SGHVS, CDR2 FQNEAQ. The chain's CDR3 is CASTLVRGANVLTF. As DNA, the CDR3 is TGTGCCAGCACCTTAGTACGTGGGGCCAACGTCCTGACTTTC.

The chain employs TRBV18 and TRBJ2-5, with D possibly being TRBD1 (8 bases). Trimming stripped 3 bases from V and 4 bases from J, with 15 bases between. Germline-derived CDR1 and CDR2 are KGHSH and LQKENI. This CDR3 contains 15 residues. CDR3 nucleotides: TGTGCCAGCTCACCTGACAGGGGAGGGAGAGAGACCCAGTACTTC. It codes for CASSPDRGGRETQYF.

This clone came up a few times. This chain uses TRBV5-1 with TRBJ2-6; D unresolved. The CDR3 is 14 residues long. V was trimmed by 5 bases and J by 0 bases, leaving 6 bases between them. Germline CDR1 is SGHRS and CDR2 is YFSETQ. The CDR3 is CASSPSSGANVLTF. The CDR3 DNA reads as TGCGCCAGCAGTCCATCCTCTGGGGCCAACGTCCTGACTTTC.

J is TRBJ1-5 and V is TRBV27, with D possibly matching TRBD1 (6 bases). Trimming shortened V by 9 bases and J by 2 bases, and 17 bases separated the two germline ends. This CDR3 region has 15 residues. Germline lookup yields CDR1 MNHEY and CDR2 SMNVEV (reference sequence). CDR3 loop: CARRGDSPGNQPQHF. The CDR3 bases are TGTGCCAGAAGGGGGGACTCTCCGGGCAATCAGCCCCAGCATTTT.

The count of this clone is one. The CDR3 DNA follows: TGTGCCACCAGCAGAGAAGGGGACATGAACACTGAAGCTTTCTTT. Translated, it gives CATSREGDMNTEAFF. The chain joins TRBV15 to TRBJ1-1; D is possibly TRBD1 (6 bases). In germline, CDR1 is LNHNV, CDR2 YYDKDF (reference sequence). Between the trimmed V and J ends, which lost 0 bases and 0 bases, there was a span of 8 bases. The CDR3 contains 15 residues.

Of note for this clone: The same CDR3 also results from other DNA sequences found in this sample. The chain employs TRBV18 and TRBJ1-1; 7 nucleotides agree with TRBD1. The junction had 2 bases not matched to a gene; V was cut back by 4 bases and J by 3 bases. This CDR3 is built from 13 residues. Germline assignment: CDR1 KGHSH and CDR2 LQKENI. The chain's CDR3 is CASSRTGDTEAFF. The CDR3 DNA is TGTGCCAGCTCACGTACAGGGGACACTGAAGCTTTCTTT. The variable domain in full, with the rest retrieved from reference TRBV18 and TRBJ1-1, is NAGVMQNPRHLVRRRGQEARLRCSPMKGHSHVYWYRQLPEEGLKFMVYLQKENIIDESGMPKERFSAEFPKEGPSILRIQQVVRGDSAAYFCASSRTGDTEAFFGQGTRLTVV.

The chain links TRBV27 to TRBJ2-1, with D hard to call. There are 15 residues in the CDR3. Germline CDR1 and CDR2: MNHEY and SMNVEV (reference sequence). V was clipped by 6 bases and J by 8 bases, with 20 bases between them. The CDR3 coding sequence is TGTGCCAGCAGGCCCTTGCGGACCCCCTGGGATGAGCAGTTCTTC. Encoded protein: CASRPLRTPWDEQFF.

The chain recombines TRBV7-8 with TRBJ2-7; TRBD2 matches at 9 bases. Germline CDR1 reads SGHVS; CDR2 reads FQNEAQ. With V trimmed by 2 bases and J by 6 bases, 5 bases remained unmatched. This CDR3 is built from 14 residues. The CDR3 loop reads CASSLIAGAVEQYF. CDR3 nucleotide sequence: TGTGCCAGCAGCTTAATAGCGGGAGCTGTCGAGCAGTACTTC.

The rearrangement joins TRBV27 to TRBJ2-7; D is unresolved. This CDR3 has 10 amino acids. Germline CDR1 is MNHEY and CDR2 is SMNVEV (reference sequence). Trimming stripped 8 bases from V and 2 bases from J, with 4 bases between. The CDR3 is CASRPYEQYF. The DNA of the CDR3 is TGTGCCAGCCGACCCTACGAGCAGTACTTC.

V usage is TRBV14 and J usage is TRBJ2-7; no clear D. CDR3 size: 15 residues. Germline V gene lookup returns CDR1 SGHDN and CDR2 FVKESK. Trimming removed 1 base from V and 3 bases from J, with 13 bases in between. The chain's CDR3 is CASSQGSPAVYEQYF. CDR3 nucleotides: TGTGCCAGCAGCCAAGGCAGCCCCGCGGTCTACGAGCAGTACTTC.

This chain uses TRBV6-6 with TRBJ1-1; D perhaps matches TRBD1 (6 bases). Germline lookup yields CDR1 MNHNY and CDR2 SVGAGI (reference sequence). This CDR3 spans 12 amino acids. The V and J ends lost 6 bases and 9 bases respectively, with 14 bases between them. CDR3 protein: CASSSGQLKAFF. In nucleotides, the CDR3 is TGTGCCAGCAGCTCAGGACAGCTTAAAGCTTTCTTT.

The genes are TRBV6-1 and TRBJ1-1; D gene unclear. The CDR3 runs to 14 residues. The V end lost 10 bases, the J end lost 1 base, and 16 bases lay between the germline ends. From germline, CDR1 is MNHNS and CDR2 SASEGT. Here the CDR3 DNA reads TGTGCCACCTTAGGCGAGGGAGGGAACACTGAAGCTTTCTTT. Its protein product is CATLGEGGNTEAFF.

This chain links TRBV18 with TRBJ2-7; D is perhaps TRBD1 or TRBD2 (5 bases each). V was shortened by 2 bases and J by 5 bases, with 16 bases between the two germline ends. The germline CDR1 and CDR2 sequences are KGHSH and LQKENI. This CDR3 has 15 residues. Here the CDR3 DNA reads TGTGCCAGCTCACCAGGGACCTCCTCCCGTCACGAGCAGTACTTC. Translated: CASSPGTSSRHEQYF.

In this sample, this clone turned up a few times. The CDR3 protein is CASSPRWGDGYTF. The DNA of the CDR3 is TGTGCCAGCAGCCCCCGGTGGGGGGATGGCTACACCTTC. The V and J genes are TRBV9 and TRBJ1-2; a possible D gene is TRBD1 (5 bases). The CDR3 sequence is 13 residues long. Germline CDR1 SGDLS, CDR2 YYNGEE. With 4 bases removed from V and 6 bases from J, the gap between germline ends came to 13 bases.

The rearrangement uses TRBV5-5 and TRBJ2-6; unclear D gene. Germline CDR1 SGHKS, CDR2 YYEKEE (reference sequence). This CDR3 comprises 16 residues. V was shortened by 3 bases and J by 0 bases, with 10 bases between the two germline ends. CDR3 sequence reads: CASSSWTVSGANVLTF. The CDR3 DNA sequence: TGTGCCAGCAGCTCATGGACGGTCTCTGGGGCCAACGTCCTGACTTTC.

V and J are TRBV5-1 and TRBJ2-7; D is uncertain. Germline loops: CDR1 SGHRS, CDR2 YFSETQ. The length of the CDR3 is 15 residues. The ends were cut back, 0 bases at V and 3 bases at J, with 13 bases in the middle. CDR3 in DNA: TGCGCCAGCAGCTTGGACCGGGTGTCCATCTACGAGCAGTACTTC. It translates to CASSLDRVSIYEQYF.

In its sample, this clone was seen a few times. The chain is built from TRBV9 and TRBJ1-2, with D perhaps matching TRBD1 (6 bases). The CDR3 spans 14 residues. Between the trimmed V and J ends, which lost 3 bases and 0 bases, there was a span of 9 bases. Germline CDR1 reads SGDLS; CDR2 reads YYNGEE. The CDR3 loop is CASSGQASNYGYTF. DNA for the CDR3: TGTGCCAGCAGCGGACAGGCGTCTAACTATGGCTACACCTTC. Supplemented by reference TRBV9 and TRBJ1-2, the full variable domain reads DSGVTQTPKHLITATGQRVTLRCSPRSGDLSVYWYQQSLDQGLQFLIQYYNGEERAKGNILERFSAQQFPDLHSELNLSSLELGDSALYFCASSGQASNYGYTFGSGTRLTVV.

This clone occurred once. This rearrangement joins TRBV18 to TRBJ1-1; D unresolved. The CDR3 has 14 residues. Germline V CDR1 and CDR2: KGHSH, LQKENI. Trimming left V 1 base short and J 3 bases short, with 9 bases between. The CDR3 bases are TGTGCCAGCTCACCACTTCCCTTTGACACTGAAGCTTTCTTT. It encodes CASSPLPFDTEAFF.

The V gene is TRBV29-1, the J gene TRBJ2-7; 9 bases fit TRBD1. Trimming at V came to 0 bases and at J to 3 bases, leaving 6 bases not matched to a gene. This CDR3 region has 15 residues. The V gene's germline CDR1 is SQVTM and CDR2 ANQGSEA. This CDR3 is CSVEDRGQGFYEQYF. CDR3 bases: TGCAGCGTTGAAGATCGGGGACAGGGTTTCTACGAGCAGTACTTC.

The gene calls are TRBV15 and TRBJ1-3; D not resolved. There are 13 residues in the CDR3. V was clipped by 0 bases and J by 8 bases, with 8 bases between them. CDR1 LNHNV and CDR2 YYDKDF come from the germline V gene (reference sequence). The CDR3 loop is CATSRDFRDTIYF. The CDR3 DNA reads TGTGCCACCAGCAGAGATTTTAGAGACACCATATATTTT.

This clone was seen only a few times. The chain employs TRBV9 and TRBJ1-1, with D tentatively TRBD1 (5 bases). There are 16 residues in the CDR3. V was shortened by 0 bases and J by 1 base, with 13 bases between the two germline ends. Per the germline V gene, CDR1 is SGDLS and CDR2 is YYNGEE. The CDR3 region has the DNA TGTGCCAGCAGCGTAGCTCTAGGGGCAGCGAACACTGAAGCTTTCTTT. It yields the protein CASSVALGAANTEAFF. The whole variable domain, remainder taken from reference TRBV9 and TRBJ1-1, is DSGVTQTPKHLITATGQRVTLRCSPRSGDLSVYWYQQSLDQGLQFLIQYYNGEERAKGNILERFSAQQFPDLHSELNLSSLELGDSALYFCASSVALGAANTEAFFGQGTRLTVV.

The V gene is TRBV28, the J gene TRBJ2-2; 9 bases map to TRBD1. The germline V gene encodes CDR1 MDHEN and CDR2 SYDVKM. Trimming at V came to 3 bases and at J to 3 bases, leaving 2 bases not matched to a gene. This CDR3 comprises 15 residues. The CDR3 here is CASSFYRGHTGELFF. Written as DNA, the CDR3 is TGTGCCAGCAGTTTTTACAGGGGGCACACCGGGGAGCTGTTTTTT.

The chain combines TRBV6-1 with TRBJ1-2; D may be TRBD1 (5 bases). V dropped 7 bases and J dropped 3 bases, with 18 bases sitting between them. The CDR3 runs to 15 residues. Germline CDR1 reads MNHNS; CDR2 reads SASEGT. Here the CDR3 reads CASMGREPLYYGYTF. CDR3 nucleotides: TGTGCCAGCATGGGCAGGGAGCCCCTGTACTATGGCTACACCTTC.

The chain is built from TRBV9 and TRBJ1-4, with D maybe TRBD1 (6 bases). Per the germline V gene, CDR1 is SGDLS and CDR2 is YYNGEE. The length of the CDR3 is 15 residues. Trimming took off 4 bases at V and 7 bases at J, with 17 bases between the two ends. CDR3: CASSPSGTPFEKLFF. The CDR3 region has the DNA TGTGCCAGCAGCCCCTCCGGGACACCCTTTGAAAAACTGTTTTTT.

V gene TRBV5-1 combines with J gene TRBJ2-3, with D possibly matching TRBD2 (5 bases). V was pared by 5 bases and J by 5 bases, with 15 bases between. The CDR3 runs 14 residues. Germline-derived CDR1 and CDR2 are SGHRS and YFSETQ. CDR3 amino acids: CASSPGLGLDTQYF. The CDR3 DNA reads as TGCGCCAGCAGTCCCGGACTTGGGCTAGATACGCAGTATTTT.

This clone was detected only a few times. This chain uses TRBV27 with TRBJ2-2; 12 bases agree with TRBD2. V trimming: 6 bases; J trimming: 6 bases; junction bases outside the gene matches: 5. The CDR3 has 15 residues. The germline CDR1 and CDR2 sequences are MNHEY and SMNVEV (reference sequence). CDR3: CASSSTSGSAGELFF. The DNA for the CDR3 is TGTGCCAGCAGCTCGACTAGCGGGAGTGCCGGGGAGCTGTTTTTT.

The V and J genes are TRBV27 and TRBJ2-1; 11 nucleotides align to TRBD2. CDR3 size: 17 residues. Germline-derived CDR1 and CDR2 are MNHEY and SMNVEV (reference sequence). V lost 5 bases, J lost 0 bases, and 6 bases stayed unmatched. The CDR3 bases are TGTGCCAGCAGTACAGGGACTAGCGGTCTCTCCTACAATGAGCAGTTCTTC. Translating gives CASSTGTSGLSYNEQFF.

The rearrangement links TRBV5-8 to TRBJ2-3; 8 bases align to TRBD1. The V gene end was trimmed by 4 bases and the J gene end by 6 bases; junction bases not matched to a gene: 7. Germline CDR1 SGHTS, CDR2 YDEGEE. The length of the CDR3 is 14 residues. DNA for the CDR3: TGTGCCAGCAGCCTCGGACAGGGAAGGGATACGCAGTATTTT. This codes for CASSLGQGRDTQYF.